This TCR beta chain comes out of a study of blood T cell repertoires in COVID-19. Study background: T cells, B-cell-depleted T cells, or PBMCs supplied cDNA or gDNA.

The repertoire was sequenced with immunoSEQ multiplex PCR; TCRdb's copy has only in-frame clones and lacks some. Of 300,000 to 350,000 clones in the sample, 88% are singletons; the top ten hold approximately 0.97%. This clone has a handful of counts. Germline loops: CDR1 MDHEN, CDR2 SYDVKM. Trimming cost V 5 bases and J 2 bases, with 21 bases left between them. This CDR3 has 17 amino acids. This TCR was recovered from a woman in her thirties who had been exposed to COVID-19. The sample was PBMCs or T cells enriched from blood (not recorded which). The rearrangement uses TRBV28 and TRBJ1-1; no definite D call. As DNA, the CDR3 is TGTGCCAGCAGTGGAGCTCCGACGGCAAATTTTAACACTGAAGCTTTCTTT. This sequence encodes CASSGAPTANFNTEAFF.